This TCR beta chain was sequenced in a study of T-cell reconstitution after alpha-beta-depleted transplantation in children. Study-level points and caveats: About two months after transplant, alpha-beta T cells reportedly came from several hundred expanded graft clones.

This sample's TCRbeta library carried unique molecular identifier barcodes. Via MiXCR, TCRdb re-called the PCR reads, giving one row per CDR3 protein. The data contain about 440,000 distinct CDR3 sequences, around 46% of them singletons. The V segment lost 3 bases and the J segment 3 bases; nucleotides outside the gene matches: 6. The V gene's germline CDR1 is SGHKS and CDR2 YYEKEE (reference sequence). This CDR3 is built from 15 residues. Regarding this clonotype: Antigen specificity is unknown.

The receptor comes from a girl aged 2-15 years with aplastic anemia, due to receive a stem cell transplant. The genes are TRBV5-5 and TRBJ1-3; 7 bases align to TRBD1. This sample comprised PBMCs, obtained before TCRalphabeta/CD19-depleted stem cell transplant. The CDR3 DNA is TGTGCCAGCAGCTACGCTACAGGGGATGGAAACACCATATATTTT. It translates to CASSYATGDGNTIYF.